What follows are 29 T cell receptor beta chains derived from one specimen sequenced in a study of blood T cell repertoires in COVID-19 (dated by TCRdb to the early 2020s). Libraries were built with the immunoSEQ multiplex PCR assay. As stored in TCRdb, this immuneACCESS dataset retains in-frame rearrangements with V and J assigned. A fraction of the clones does not appear; measured against another copy, unresolved V genes explain less than half of the discrepancy, and the remainder lacks a known reason. A total of under 550,000 clones appear in this sample, 70% to 90% of them only once. The ten biggest clones cover 0.65% to 1% of the sample. Sequenced: peripheral blood. These receptors all stem from a man aged 18 to 29 with COVID-19, enrolled during active disease.

J is TRBJ2-1 and V is TRBV23-1, with 12 bases aligning to TRBD2. TRBV23-1 is annotated as an ORF whose role is uncertain. Germline trimming cut 9 bases from V and 4 bases from J; bases unmatched to any gene: 25. The CDR3 has 21 residues. This CDR3 reads CASPLKPRGPTSGGRYNEQFF. CDR3 coding DNA: TGCGCCAGTCCACTTAAGCCACGAGGGCCCACTAGCGGGGGGCGATACAATGAGCAGTTCTTC.

This sequence joins TRBV6-4 and TRBJ2-3; tentative D call: TRBD2 (5 bases). V shed 3 bases and J shed 6 bases, with 16 bases lying between them. The CDR3 consists of 15 residues. Germline V gene data show CDR1 as MRHNA and CDR2 as SNTAGT. CDR3 nucleotide sequence: TGTGCCAGCAGTGATTTACTAGGCCCGCCGGATACGCAGTATTTT. It translates to CASSDLLGPPDTQYF.

The V call is TRBV6-2 or TRBV6-3, the J call TRBJ2-5; TRBD2 might be the D (6 bases). With 6 bases removed from V and 3 bases from J, the gap between germline ends came to 11 bases. The CDR3 is 13 amino acids. The V gene's germline CDR1 is MNHEY and CDR2 SVGEGT. The CDR3 DNA sequence: TGTGCCAGCAGCCTGAGACTAGAAGAGACCCAGTACTTC. Residues: CASSLRLEETQYF.

This clone was seen many times. The V and J genes are TRBV5-1 and TRBJ2-5; TRBD1 matches at 7 bases. Germline CDR1 and CDR2: SGHRS and YFSETQ. The CDR3 covers 14 residues. The junction had 1 base not matched to a gene; V was cut back by 0 bases and J by 2 bases. Written as DNA, the CDR3 is TGCGCCAGCAGCTTGGAGGGGGCACAAGAGACCCAGTACTTC. Encoded protein: CASSLEGAQETQYF.

V usage is TRBV3-1 (or the pseudogene TRBV3-2) and J usage is TRBJ1-2, with D perhaps TRBD1 (5 bases). Germline assignment: CDR1 LGHDT and CDR2 YNNKEL (reference sequence). V lost 0 bases and J 4 bases, leaving 12 bases between the germline ends. This CDR3 region has 15 residues. The CDR3 spells CASSQEAQGSYGYTF. DNA of the CDR3: TGTGCCAGCAGCCAAGAGGCCCAGGGATCCTATGGCTACACCTTC.

This clone is a singleton in its sample. The chain carries TRBV13 and TRBJ1-4; possibly TRBD1 for D (6 bases). The CDR3 runs to 17 residues. Trimming shortened V by 1 base and J by 4 bases, and 16 bases separated the two germline ends. The germline V gene encodes CDR1 PRHDT and CDR2 FYEKMQ (reference sequence). The CDR3 region has the DNA TGTGCCAGCAGCTTAGTGGGTGAGGGACACCGTAATGAAAAACTGTTTTTT. This gives the protein CASSLVGEGHRNEKLFF.

This chain uses TRBV5-1 with TRBJ1-4; 7 bases are a match to TRBD1. Germline CDR1 reads SGHRS; CDR2 reads YFSETQ. The CDR3 is 14 residues long. J was trimmed by 8 bases and V by 6 bases; bases with no gene match: 10. CDR3: CASKRDSPSEKLFF. In nucleotides, the CDR3 is TGCGCCAGCAAACGGGACAGTCCCTCAGAAAAACTGTTTTTT.

The V gene is TRBV6-6, the J gene TRBJ2-7; a possible D gene is TRBD2 (7 bases). The CDR3 has 15 residues. The V gene's germline CDR1 is MNHNY and CDR2 SVGAGI (reference sequence). V lost 0 bases, J lost 6 bases, and 15 bases lay in between. This CDR3 is CASSYSPGGGGEQYF. The CDR3 DNA follows: TGTGCCAGCAGTTACTCGCCCGGGGGAGGGGGCGAGCAGTACTTC.

J is TRBJ1-6 and V is TRBV27, with 8 positions matching TRBD1. This CDR3 has 17 residues. Germline V CDR1 and CDR2: MNHEY, SMNVEV (reference sequence). Germline trimming cut 5 bases from V and 4 bases from J; bases unmatched to any gene: 10. The CDR3 sequence: CASSLFVTGEYNSPLHF. CDR3 nucleotides: TGTGCCAGCAGTCTTTTCGTGACAGGGGAGTATAATTCACCCCTCCACTTT.

This chain uses TRBV24-1 with TRBJ2-7, with a weak D call TRBD2 (6 bases). Germline CDR1 is KGHDR and CDR2 is SFDVKD. The CDR3 contains 15 residues. V dropped 2 bases and J dropped 1 base, with 11 bases sitting between them. In DNA form, the CDR3 reads TGTGCCACCAGTGATTCCCGGGACTTATCCTACGAGCAGTACTTC. It specifies CATSDSRDLSYEQYF.

The chain uses TRBV6-5 and TRBJ2-7; TRBD1 matches at 7 bases. The germline gives CDR1 MNHEY, CDR2 SVGAGI. V shed 7 bases, J shed 7 bases, and the junction held 10 bases outside the gene matches. CDR3 size: 13 residues. This chain's CDR3 is CASNHGGQREQYF. The CDR3 DNA follows: TGTGCCAGCAATCATGGGGGACAGAGAGAGCAGTACTTC.

J is TRBJ2-7 and V is TRBV19; D not certain. CDR1 and CDR2 from the germline V gene are LNHDA and SQIVND (reference sequence). CDR3 length equals 15 residues. Trimming removed 1 base at V and 0 bases at J, with 10 bases between. This chain's CDR3 is CASSIAVTYSYEQYF. In DNA, the CDR3 is TGTGCCAGTAGTATAGCTGTTACCTACTCCTACGAGCAGTACTTC.

The rearrangement joins TRBV7-2 to TRBJ2-1; TRBD2 aligns across 9 bases. The CDR3 is 14 residues long. Per the germline V gene, CDR1 is SGHTA and CDR2 is FQGNSA. The V and J ends lost 3 bases and 7 bases, in that order; junction bases with no gene match: 4. The CDR3 loop is CASSFTSGSNEQFF. The CDR3 DNA reads TGTGCCAGCAGCTTTACTAGCGGGTCGAATGAGCAGTTCTTC.

This clone appeared a single time. J is TRBJ1-1 and V is TRBV6-6; D not certain. Germline CDR1 reads MNHNY; CDR2 reads SVGAGI (reference sequence). V lost 6 bases and J lost 4, with 12 bases in between. The CDR3 has 13 amino acids. As DNA, the CDR3 is TGTGCCAGCAGCCACCAGCGGTCCACTGAAGCTTTCTTT. Protein: CASSHQRSTEAFF.

The chain employs TRBV7-8 and TRBJ2-5; 7 positions agree with TRBD1. This CDR3 spans 15 amino acids. Germline lookup yields CDR1 SGHVS and CDR2 FQNEAQ. V was pared by 5 bases and J by 2 bases, with 8 bases of the junction left unmatched. DNA of the CDR3: TGTGCCAGCAGCATTGGGACAGCGATACAAGAGACCCAGTACTTC. This sequence encodes CASSIGTAIQETQYF.

This chain connects TRBV3-1 (or the pseudogene TRBV3-2) to TRBJ2-1; TRBD2 aligns across 7 bases. Trimming cost V 4 bases and J 10 bases; bases outside gene matches: 4. This CDR3 has 12 residues. Germline CDR1 is LGHDT and CDR2 is YNNKEL (reference sequence). Here the CDR3 DNA reads TGTGCCAGCAGCCGTCTAGCGGAAGAGCAGTTCTTC. It is translated as CASSRLAEEQFF.

The chain recombines TRBV2 with TRBJ2-1; TRBD2 matches 10 bases. With V trimmed by 8 bases and J by 6 bases, 7 bases remained unmatched. This CDR3 is 14 amino acids long. In germline, CDR1 is SNHLY, CDR2 FYNNEI. The CDR3 bases are TGTGCCAGCCGGCCTCTAGCGGGGGTCAATGAGCAGTTCTTC. This gives the protein CASRPLAGVNEQFF.

CDR3 in amino acids: CASSSYGSGGSEQYF. Written as DNA, the CDR3 is TGTGCCAGTAGTTCCTACGGATCGGGTGGCTCCGAGCAGTACTTC. The chain recombines TRBV19 with TRBJ2-7; D not certain. In germline, CDR1 is LNHDA, CDR2 SQIVND (reference sequence). CDR3 length equals 15 residues. V dropped 5 bases and J dropped 6 bases, with 20 bases sitting between them.

The gene calls are TRBV5-3 and TRBJ2-7; D is unclear. TRBV5-3 is assigned to the ORF class and has an uncertain function. The CDR3 is made up of 15 amino acids. Deletions cut 1 base from V and 1 base from J, with 12 bases between. This CDR3 reads CARSLIIDQSYEQYF. DNA for the CDR3: TGTGCCAGAAGCTTGATCATAGATCAATCCTACGAGCAGTACTTC.

The rearrangement links TRBV5-1 to TRBJ2-7, with 11 bases identical to TRBD1. This CDR3 comprises 15 residues. Trimming at V came to 6 bases and at J to 2 bases, leaving 7 bases not matched to a gene. Looked up from germline, CDR1 is SGHRS and CDR2 is YFSETQ. This chain's CDR3 is CASTQGQGVTYEQYF. The CDR3 nucleotides read TGCGCCAGCACCCAGGGACAGGGGGTAACCTACGAGCAGTACTTC. Full variable domain (rest looked up from reference TRBV5-1 and TRBJ2-7): KAGVTQTPRYLIKTRGQQVTLSCSPISGHRSVSWYQQTPGQGLQFLFEYFSETQRNKGNFPGRFSGRQFSNSRSEMNVSTLELGDSALYLCASTQGQGVTYEQYFGPGTRLTVT.

The rearrangement joins TRBV5-4 to TRBJ2-1; TRBD2 matches at 8 bases. The ends lost 5 bases at V and 8 bases at J; junction bases unmatched: 9. This CDR3 is 14 amino acids long. The V gene's germline CDR1 is SGHNT and CDR2 YYREEE (reference sequence). CDR3 nucleotide sequence: TGTGCCAGCAGTCCAGGCCGGGGGGGCTATGAGCAGTTCTTC. Translating gives CASSPGRGGYEQFF.

The J gene is TRBJ2-1, the V gene TRBV14; tentatively, D is TRBD2 (6 bases). Trimming cost V 0 bases and J 1 base, with 13 bases left between them. The CDR3 has 17 amino acids. Per the germline V gene, CDR1 is SGHDN and CDR2 is FVKESK. Here the CDR3 reads CASSQERGGWSYNEQFF. CDR3 DNA sequence: TGTGCCAGCAGCCAAGAAAGAGGAGGGTGGTCCTACAATGAGCAGTTCTTC.

The genes are TRBV19 and TRBJ1-5; TRBD1 matches at 8 bases. V dropped 5 bases and J dropped 6; count of bases not matched to a gene: 9. Germline values: CDR1 LNHDA, CDR2 SQIVND (reference sequence). CDR3 length equals 15 residues. CDR3 protein: CASSPPDRVGQPQHF. CDR3 sequence (DNA): TGTGCCAGTAGTCCCCCGGACAGGGTTGGTCAGCCCCAGCATTTT.

CDR3 residues: CASSDRDRGRIGQYF. The CDR3 DNA follows: TGTGCCAGCAGTGACCGGGACAGGGGGCGAATCGGGCAGTACTTC. The chain has TRBV6-1 and TRBJ2-7; 12 nucleotides align to TRBD1. J lost 9 bases, V lost 3 bases, and 9 bases had no gene match. This CDR3 comprises 15 residues. The V gene's germline CDR1 is MNHNS and CDR2 SASEGT.

For this clone: This CDR3 is also generated by other DNA sequences in the sample. The V gene is TRBV18, the J gene TRBJ2-7; maybe TRBD2 (5 bases). CDR3 length equals 14 residues. V dropped 3 bases and J dropped 2 bases, with 11 bases sitting between them. The germline V gene has CDR1 KGHSH and CDR2 LQKENI. In DNA, the CDR3 is TGTGCCAGCTCACCCTCGGGGAGTACCTACGAGCAGTACTTC. Translation: CASSPSGSTYEQYF.

As DNA, the CDR3 is TGTGCCAGCACCCGGGAGGCTTGGGAACTCTACGAGCAGTACTTC. Translated, it gives CASTREAWELYEQYF. The chain uses TRBV6-5 and TRBJ2-7, with TRBD2 matching over 7 bases. Trimming took 7 bases from V and 3 from J; bases not matched to a gene: 12. The CDR3 contains 15 residues. CDR1 is MNHEY, CDR2 SVGAGI, per germline.

J is TRBJ1-1 and V is TRBV7-8, with D possibly TRBD1 on 5 matching bases. Trimming shortened V by 5 bases and J by 7 bases, and 17 bases separated the two germline ends. The length of the CDR3 is 14 residues. The germline V gene has CDR1 SGHVS and CDR2 FQNEAQ. The CDR3 sequence is CASSVATEKGEAFF. CDR3 DNA sequence: TGTGCCAGCAGCGTTGCGACAGAGAAGGGTGAAGCTTTCTTT.

The V gene is TRBV10-2, the J gene TRBJ2-4; 9 bases map to TRBD1. The CDR3 loop spans 16 amino acids. The V gene's germline CDR1 is WSHSY and CDR2 SAAADI. The J segment lost 5 bases and the V segment lost 8 bases, leaving 13 bases of the junction unmatched. The CDR3 region is CASGGTGSSRENIQYF. CDR3 DNA sequence: TGCGCCAGCGGAGGGACAGGGAGCTCGCGGGAAAACATTCAGTACTTC.

This chain joins TRBV5-1 and TRBJ2-4; no clear D gene. From germline, CDR1 is SGHRS and CDR2 YFSETQ. This CDR3 contains 15 residues. Deletions cut 2 bases from V and 3 bases from J, with 12 bases between. This CDR3 reads CASSFLEEIKNIQYF. CDR3 coding DNA: TGCGCCAGCAGCTTTCTAGAAGAGATCAAAAACATTCAGTACTTC.